Following are 12 T cell receptor beta chains from one sample sequenced in a study of prognosis after radiotherapy for stage I lung cancer. CDR3 of TCR beta was amplified from genomic DNA via a two-round multiplex PCR. First-round PCR amplification was performed with primers specific to each TRBV and TRBJ gene. One entry per CDR3 protein results from TCRdb running MiXCR on the multiplex PCR reads. The data contain about 27,000 distinct CDR3 sequences, roughly 50% of them singletons. This specimen consisted of PBMCs, obtained before or after stereotactic body radiation therapy (not recorded which). The receptors come from a donor aged 50 or older with non-small cell lung cancer.

V is TRBV5-1 and J is TRBJ1-6; D call uncertain. V dropped 0 bases and J dropped 6 bases, with 10 bases sitting between them. Germline loops: CDR1 SGHRS, CDR2 YFSETQ. The CDR3 covers 15 residues. The CDR3 nucleotides are TGCGCCAGCAGCTTGGAAGGGAACCGTAATTCACCCCTCCACTTT. Protein: CASSLEGNRNSPLHF.

This clonotype was detected only once. The rearrangement links TRBV3-1 to TRBJ1-5; D unclear. Germline CDR1 LGHDT, CDR2 YNNKEL (reference sequence). V shed 6 bases and J shed 7 bases, with 22 bases lying between them. CDR3 length: 16 residues. CDR3 sequence reads: CASRNGFGPERQPQHF. CDR3 bases: TGTGCCAGCAGAAACGGTTTTGGGCCTGAGAGGCAGCCCCAGCATTTT.

The rearrangement uses TRBV27 and TRBJ2-7, with 7 bases identical to TRBD1. Germline V CDR1 and CDR2: MNHEY, SMNVEV (reference sequence). The CDR3 loop spans 14 amino acids. Unmatched junction bases numbered 5, after V lost 4 bases and J lost 2 bases. CDR3 nucleotides: TGTGCCAGCAGTTCGTACAGGGGCACCTACGAGCAGTACTTC. Encoded protein: CASSSYRGTYEQYF.

Turning to this clonotype: Lacking the conserved final phenylalanine or tryptophan, this CDR3 likely reflects a read error. It is unclear where the CDR3 begins or ends on the DNA, so no DNA is shown, and the CDR3 is as TCRdb lists it. The chain recombines TRBV6-1 with TRBJ2-3. The CDR3 region is 13 residues in length, termini included. CDR1 and CDR2 from the germline V gene are MNHNS and SASEGT. CDR3: CASSVTGTDTHYL.

The chain recombines TRBV30 with TRBJ1-5, with D tentatively TRBD1 (5 bases). Germline V gene lookup returns CDR1 GTSNPN and CDR2 SVGIG (reference sequence). Trimming took 0 bases from V and 8 from J, leaving 11 bases between them. The CDR3 sequence is 13 residues long. DNA for the CDR3: TGTGCCTGGAGTGTGGGGGGGACCGAGCCCCAGCATTTT. Its translation: CAWSVGGTEPQHF.

On this clonotype itself: Compared with germline, one end of the junction differs, possibly owing to a read error. V is TRBV19 and J is TRBJ2-2; D is perhaps TRBD1 or TRBD2 (5 bases each). This CDR3 contains 16 residues. CDR1 is LNHDA, CDR2 SQIVND, per germline (reference sequence). The CDR3 spells CASSILVGVFVGEPFF. Here the CDR3 DNA reads TGTGCCAGTAGTATTTTAGTAGGGGTTTTTGTCGGGGAGCCGTTTTTT.

This clonotype was picked up many times. The chain has TRBV15 and TRBJ2-1; 9 bases are a match to TRBD2. CDR3 length equals 16 residues. The V gene's germline CDR1 is LNHNV and CDR2 YYDKDF (reference sequence). Trimming took 0 bases from V and 4 from J; bases not matched to a gene: 4. The CDR3 DNA follows: TGTGCCACCAGCAGAGATAGGGCGGGAGGGTACAATGAGCAGTTCTTC. Its translation: CATSRDRAGGYNEQFF.

Concerning this clonotype itself: This probably arose from a read error, given a far larger clone one base away. V is TRBV6-8 and J is TRBJ2-3; 9 bases are shared with TRBD2. The germline V gene encodes CDR1 MNHGY and CDR2 SAAAGT. This CDR3 comprises 17 residues. This CDR3 reads CASSYFGGGGATDTKYF. For the CDR3, the DNA is TGTGCCAGCAGTTACTTCGGTGGCGGGGGGGCGACAGATACGAAGTATTTT.

Note on this clonotype: A far larger clone differs by one base, so this is likely a read error. The genes are TRBV6-8 and TRBJ2-3; weak D call: TRBD1 (6 bases). The CDR3 has 13 amino acids. Germline CDR1 MNHGY, CDR2 SAAAGT. V shed 6 bases and J shed 7 bases, with 14 bases lying between them. The CDR3 coding sequence is TGTGCCAGCAGCAATGGGGGCCTGCATACGCAGTATTTT. Translation gives CASSNGGLHTQYF.

The chain has TRBV12-3 or TRBV12-4 and TRBJ1-2, with D maybe TRBD1 (5 bases). The CDR3 sequence is 14 residues long. Trimming took off 7 bases at V and 8 bases at J, with 20 bases between the two ends. CDR3 loop: CASIQVEGWGGYTF. In DNA form, the CDR3 reads TGTGCCAGCATTCAAGTTGAGGGGTGGGGAGGCTACACCTTC.

This clonotype was counted at least ten times. This chain links TRBV29-1 with TRBJ2-1; possible D gene TRBD1, 5 bases. CDR1 and CDR2 from the germline V gene are SQVTM and ANQGSEA. The V end lost 6 bases, the J end lost 12 bases, and 15 bases lay between the germline ends. This CDR3 contains 11 residues. Here the CDR3 reads CSVGREFRQFF. The CDR3 DNA reads as TGCAGCGTGGGGCGCGAGTTTAGGCAGTTCTTC.

This clonotype is judged medium-sized. The chain combines TRBV6-4 with TRBJ1-5, with 7 bases aligning to TRBD1. J lost 5 bases, V lost 0 bases, and 13 bases had no gene match. The CDR3 is 18 amino acids. Looked up from germline, CDR1 is MRHNA and CDR2 is SNTAGT. CDR3 residues: CASSDSNKRGRSDQPQHF. In DNA form, the CDR3 reads TGTGCCAGCAGTGACTCGAATAAAAGGGGGCGCAGTGATCAGCCCCAGCATTTT.